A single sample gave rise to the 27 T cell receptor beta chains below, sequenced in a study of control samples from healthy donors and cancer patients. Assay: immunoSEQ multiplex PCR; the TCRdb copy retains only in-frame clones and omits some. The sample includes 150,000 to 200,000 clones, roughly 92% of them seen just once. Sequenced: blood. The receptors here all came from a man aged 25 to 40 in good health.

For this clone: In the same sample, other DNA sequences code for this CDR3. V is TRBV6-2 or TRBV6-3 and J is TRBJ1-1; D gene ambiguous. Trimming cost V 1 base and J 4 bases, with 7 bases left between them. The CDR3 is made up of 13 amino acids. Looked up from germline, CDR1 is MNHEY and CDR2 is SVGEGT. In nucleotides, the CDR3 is TGTGCCAGCAGTTACTACTCGGGCACTGAAGCTTTCTTT. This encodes CASSYYSGTEAFF.

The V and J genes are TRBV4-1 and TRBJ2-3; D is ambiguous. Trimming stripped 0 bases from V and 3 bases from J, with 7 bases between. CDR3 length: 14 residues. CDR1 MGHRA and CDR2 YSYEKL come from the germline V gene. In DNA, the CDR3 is TGCGCCAGCAGCCAAGAAGCGCGTACAGATACGCAGTATTTT. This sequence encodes CASSQEARTDTQYF.

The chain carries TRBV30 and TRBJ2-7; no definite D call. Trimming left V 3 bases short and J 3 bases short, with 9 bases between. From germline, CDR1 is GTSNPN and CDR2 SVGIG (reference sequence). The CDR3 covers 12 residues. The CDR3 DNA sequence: TGTGCCTGGAGGGGATCGGGCTACGAGCAGTACTTC. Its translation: CAWRGSGYEQYF.

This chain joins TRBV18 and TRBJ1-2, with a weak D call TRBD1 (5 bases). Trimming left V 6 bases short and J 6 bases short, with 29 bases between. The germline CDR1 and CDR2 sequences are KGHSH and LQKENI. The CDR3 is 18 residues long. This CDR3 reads CASSPRSSGSDTRDGYTF. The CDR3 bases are TGTGCCAGCTCCCCAAGGAGCTCAGGGAGCGATACTAGGGATGGCTACACCTTC.

The CDR3 region is CSALKGGLNTEAFF. In nucleotides, the CDR3 is TGCAGCGCTTTAAAGGGGGGTTTGAACACTGAAGCTTTCTTT. The genes are TRBV29-1 and TRBJ1-1; weak D call: TRBD1 (6 bases). The CDR3 length is 14 residues. The V end was cut by 7 bases, the J end by 0 bases, with 15 bases between. Germline-derived CDR1 and CDR2 are SQVTM and ANQGSEA.

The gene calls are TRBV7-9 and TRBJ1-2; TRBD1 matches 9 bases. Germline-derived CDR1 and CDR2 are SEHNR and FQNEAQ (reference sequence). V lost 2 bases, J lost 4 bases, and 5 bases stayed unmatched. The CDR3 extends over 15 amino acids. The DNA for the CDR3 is TGTGCCAGCAGCTTACTGGGACAGGGAAGCTATGGCTACACCTTC. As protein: CASSLLGQGSYGYTF.

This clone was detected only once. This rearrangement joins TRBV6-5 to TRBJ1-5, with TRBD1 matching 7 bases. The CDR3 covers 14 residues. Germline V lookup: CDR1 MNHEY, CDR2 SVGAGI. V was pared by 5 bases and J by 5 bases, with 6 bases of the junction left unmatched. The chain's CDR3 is CASSRDSLYQPQHF. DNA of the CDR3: TGTGCCAGCAGTAGGGACAGCCTTTATCAGCCCCAGCATTTT.

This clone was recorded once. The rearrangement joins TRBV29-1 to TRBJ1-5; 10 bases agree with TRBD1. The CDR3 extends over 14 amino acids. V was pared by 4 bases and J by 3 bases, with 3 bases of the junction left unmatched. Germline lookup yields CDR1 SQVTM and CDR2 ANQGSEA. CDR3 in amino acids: CSVAGTGANQPQHF. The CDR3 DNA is TGCAGCGTTGCCGGGACAGGGGCCAATCAGCCCCAGCATTTT.

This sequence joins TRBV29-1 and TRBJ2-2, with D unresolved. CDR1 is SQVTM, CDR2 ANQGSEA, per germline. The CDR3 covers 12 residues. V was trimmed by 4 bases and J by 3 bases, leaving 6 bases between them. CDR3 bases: TGCAGCGTTGTGGGTTACACCGGGGAGCTGTTTTTT. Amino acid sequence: CSVVGYTGELFF.

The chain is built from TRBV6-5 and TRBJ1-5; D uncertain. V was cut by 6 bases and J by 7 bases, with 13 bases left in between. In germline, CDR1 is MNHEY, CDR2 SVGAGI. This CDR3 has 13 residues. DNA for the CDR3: TGTGCCAGCAGCACCACGCGGAACCAGCCCCAGCATTTT. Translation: CASSTTRNQPQHF.

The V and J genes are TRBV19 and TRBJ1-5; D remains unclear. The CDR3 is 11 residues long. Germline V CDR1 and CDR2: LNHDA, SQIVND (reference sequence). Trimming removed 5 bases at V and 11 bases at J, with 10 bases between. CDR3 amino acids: CASSLQRAQHF. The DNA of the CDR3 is TGTGCCAGTAGTTTACAGAGGGCCCAGCATTTT.

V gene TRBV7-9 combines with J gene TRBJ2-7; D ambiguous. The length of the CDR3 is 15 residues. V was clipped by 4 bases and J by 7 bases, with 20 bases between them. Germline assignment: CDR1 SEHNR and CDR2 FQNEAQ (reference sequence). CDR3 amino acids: CASSSIKAKAAEQYF. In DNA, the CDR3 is TGTGCCAGCAGCTCCATTAAAGCGAAGGCGGCGGAGCAGTACTTC.

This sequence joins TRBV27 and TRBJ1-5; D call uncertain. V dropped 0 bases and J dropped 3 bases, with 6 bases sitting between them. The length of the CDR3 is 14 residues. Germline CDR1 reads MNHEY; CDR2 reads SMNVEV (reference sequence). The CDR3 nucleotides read TGTGCCAGCAGTTTATCCGGCAACAATCAGCCCCAGCATTTT. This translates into CASSLSGNNQPQHF.

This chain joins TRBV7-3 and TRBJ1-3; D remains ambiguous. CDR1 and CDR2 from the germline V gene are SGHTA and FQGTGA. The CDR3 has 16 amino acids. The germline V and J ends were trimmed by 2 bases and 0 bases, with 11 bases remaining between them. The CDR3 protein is CASSLRQAASGNTIYF. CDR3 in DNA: TGTGCCAGCAGCTTACGTCAGGCTGCCTCTGGAAACACCATATATTTT.

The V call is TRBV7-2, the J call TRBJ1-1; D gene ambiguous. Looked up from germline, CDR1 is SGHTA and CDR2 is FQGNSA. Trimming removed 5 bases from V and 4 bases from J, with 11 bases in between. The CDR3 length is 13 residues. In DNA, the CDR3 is TGTGCCAGCAGCCGTCGGGAAAGCACTGAAGCTTTCTTT. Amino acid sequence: CASSRRESTEAFF.

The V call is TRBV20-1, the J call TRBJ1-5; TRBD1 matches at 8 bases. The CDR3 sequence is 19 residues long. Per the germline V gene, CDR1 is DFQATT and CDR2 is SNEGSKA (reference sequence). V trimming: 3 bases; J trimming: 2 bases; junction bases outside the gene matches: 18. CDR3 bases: TGCAGTGCTAGTCAAAGGAGACTGACAGGGGAATTCGGCAATCAGCCCCAGCATTTT. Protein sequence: CSASQRRLTGEFGNQPQHF.

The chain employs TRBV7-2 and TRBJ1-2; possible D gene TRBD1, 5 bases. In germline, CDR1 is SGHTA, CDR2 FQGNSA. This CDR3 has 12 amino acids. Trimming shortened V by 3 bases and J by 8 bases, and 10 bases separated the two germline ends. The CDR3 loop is CASSFSGGGYTF. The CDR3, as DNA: TGTGCCAGCAGCTTTTCGGGGGGGGGCTACACCTTC.

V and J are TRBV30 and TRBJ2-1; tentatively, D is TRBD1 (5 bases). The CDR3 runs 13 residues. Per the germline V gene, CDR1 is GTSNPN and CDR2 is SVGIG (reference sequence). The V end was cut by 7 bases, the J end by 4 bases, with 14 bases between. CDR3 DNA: TGTGCCTCACTAACAGGCCTGTACAATGAGCAGTTCTTC. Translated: CASLTGLYNEQFF.

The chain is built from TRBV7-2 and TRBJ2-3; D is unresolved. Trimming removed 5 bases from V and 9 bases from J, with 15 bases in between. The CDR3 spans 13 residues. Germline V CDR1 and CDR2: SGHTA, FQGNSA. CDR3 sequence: CASSQSGSSTQYF. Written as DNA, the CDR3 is TGTGCCAGCAGCCAAAGTGGCTCCTCCACGCAGTATTTT. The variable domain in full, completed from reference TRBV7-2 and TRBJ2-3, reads GAGVSQSPSNKVTEKGKDVELRCDPISGHTALYWYRQSLGQGLEFLIYFQGNSAPDKSGLPSDRFSAERTGGSVSTLTIQRTQQEDSAVYLCASSQSGSSTQYFGPGTRLTVL.

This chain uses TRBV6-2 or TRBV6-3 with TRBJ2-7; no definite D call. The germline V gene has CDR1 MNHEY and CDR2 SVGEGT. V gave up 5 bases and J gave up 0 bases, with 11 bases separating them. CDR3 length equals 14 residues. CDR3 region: CASSPLKFSYEQYF. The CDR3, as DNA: TGTGCCAGCAGTCCCCTGAAATTCTCCTACGAGCAGTACTTC.

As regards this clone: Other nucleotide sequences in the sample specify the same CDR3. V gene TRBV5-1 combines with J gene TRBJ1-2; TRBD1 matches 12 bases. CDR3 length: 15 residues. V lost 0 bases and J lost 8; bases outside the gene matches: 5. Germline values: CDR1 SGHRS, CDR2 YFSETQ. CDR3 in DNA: TGCGCCAGCAGCTTGGCCGGGACAGGGGGCGAGGGCTACACCTTC. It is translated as CASSLAGTGGEGYTF.

CDR3 region: CSVATDRTYEQYF. CDR3 DNA: TGCAGCGTTGCCACTGACAGGACCTACGAGCAGTACTTC. The J gene is TRBJ2-7, the V gene TRBV29-1, with D perhaps TRBD1 (6 bases). The germline gives CDR1 SQVTM, CDR2 ANQGSEA. This CDR3 region has 13 residues. Trimming removed 4 bases from V and 2 bases from J, with 12 bases in between.

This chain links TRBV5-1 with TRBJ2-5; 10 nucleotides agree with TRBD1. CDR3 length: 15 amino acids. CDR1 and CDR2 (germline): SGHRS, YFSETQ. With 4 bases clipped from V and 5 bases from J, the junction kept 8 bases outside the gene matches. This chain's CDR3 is CASSGTTGGRETQYF. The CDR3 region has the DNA TGCGCCAGCAGCGGTACGACAGGGGGCCGGGAGACCCAGTACTTC. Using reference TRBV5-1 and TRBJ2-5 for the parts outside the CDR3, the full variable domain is KAGVTQTPRYLIKTRGQQVTLSCSPISGHRSVSWYQQTPGQGLQFLFEYFSETQRNKGNFPGRFSGRQFSNSRSEMNVSTLELGDSALYLCASSGTTGGRETQYFGPGTRLLVL.

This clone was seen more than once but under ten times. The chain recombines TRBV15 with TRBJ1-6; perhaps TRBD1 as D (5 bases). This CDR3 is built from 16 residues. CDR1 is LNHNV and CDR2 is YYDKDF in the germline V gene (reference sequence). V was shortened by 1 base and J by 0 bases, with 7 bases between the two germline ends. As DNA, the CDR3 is TGTGCCACCAGCAGAGGACAGAGCTCCTATAATTCACCCCTCCACTTT. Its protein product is CATSRGQSSYNSPLHF.

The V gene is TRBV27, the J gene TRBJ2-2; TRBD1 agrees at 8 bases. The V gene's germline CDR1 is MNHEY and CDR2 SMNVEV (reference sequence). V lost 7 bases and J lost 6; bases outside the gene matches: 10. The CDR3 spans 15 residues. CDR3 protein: CASTSGQGTPGELFF. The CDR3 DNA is TGTGCCAGCACCAGCGGACAGGGAACACCCGGGGAGCTGTTTTTT.

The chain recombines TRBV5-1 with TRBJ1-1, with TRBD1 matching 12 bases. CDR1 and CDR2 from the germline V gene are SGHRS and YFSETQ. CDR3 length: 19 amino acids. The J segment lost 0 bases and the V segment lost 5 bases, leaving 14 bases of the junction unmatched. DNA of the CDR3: TGCGCCAGCAGATCGGGCCGATTTGGGACAGGGGGCGTGAACACTGAAGCTTTCTTT. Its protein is CASRSGRFGTGGVNTEAFF.

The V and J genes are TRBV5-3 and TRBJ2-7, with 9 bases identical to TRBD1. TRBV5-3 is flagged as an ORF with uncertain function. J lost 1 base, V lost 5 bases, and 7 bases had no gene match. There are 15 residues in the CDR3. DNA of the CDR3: TGTGCCAGAAGTTCCCGGGACAGGGTATCCTACGAGCAGTACTTC. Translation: CARSSRDRVSYEQYF.